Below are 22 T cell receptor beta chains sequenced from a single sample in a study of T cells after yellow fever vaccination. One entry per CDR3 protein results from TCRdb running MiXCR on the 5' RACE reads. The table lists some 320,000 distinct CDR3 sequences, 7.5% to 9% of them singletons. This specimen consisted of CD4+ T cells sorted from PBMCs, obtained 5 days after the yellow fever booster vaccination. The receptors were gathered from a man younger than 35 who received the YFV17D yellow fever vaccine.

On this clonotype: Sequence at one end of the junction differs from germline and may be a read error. The CDR3 bases are TGTGCCAGCAGACCCTCAGGGGGCGGAAATGGTGAAAGACTGTTTTTT. Its translation: CASRPSGGGNGERLFF. The V and J genes are TRBV6-5 and TRBJ1-4, with 8 bases identical to TRBD1. The CDR3 sequence is 16 residues long. Looked up from germline, CDR1 is MNHEY and CDR2 is SVGAGI.

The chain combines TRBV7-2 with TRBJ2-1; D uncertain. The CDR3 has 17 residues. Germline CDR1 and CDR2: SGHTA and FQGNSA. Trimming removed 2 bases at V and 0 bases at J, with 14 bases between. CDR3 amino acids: CASSLSDLPRSYNEQFF. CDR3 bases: TGTGCCAGCAGCTTATCGGACCTACCACGCTCCTACAATGAGCAGTTCTTC. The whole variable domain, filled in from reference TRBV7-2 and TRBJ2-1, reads GAGVSQSPSNKVTEKGKDVELRCDPISGHTALYWYRQSLGQGLEFLIYFQGNSAPDKSGLPSDRFSAERTGGSVSTLTIQRTQQEDSAVYLCASSLSDLPRSYNEQFFGPGTRLTVL.

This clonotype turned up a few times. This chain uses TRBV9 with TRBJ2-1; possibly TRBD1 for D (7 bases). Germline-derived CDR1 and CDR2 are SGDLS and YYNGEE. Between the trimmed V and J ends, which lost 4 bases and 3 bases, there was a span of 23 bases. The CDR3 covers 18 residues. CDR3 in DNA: TGTGCCAGCAGCTCCCGCGGAGGGGGCCGGGCGCACTACAATGAGCAGTTCTTC. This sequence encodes CASSSRGGGRAHYNEQFF.

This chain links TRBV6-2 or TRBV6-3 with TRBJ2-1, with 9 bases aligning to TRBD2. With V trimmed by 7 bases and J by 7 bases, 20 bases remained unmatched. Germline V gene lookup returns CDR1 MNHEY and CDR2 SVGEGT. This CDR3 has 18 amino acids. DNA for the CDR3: TGTGCCAGCACCGAGGAAGTGAGCGGGGGGACTCCGGGTAATGAGCAGTTCTTC. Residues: CASTEEVSGGTPGNEQFF.

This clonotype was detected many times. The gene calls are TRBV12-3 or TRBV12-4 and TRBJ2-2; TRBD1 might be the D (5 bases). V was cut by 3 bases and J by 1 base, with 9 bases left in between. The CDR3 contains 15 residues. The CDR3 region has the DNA TGTGCCAGCAGTTTTCCAGGGTTGAACACCGGGGAGCTGTTTTTT. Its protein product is CASSFPGLNTGELFF.

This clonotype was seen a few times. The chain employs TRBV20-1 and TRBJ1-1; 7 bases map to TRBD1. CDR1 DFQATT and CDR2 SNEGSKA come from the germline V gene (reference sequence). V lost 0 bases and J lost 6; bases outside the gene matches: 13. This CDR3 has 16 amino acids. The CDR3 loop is CSARDLLRQGIAEAFF. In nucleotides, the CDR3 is TGCAGTGCTAGAGATCTTCTCCGACAGGGCATAGCTGAAGCTTTCTTT.

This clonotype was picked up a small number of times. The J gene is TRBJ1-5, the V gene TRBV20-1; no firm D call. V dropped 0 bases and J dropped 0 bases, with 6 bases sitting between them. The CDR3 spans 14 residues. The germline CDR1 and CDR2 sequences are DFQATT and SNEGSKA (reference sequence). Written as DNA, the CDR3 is TGCAGTGCTAGAGACACGGTTAGCAATCAGCCCCAGCATTTT. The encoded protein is CSARDTVSNQPQHF.

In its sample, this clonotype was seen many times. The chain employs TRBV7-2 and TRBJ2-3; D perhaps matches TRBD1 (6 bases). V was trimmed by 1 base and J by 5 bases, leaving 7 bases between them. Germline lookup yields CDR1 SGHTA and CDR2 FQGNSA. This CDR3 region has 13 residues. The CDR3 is CASSLEQGDTQYF. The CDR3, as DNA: TGTGCCAGCAGCTTAGAACAGGGAGATACGCAGTATTTT.

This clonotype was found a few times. The CDR3 region is CASQAEYGGYNEQFF. For the CDR3, the DNA is TGTGCCAGCCAAGCAGAATATGGGGGTTACAATGAGCAGTTCTTC. The V gene is TRBV12-3 or TRBV12-4, the J gene TRBJ2-1, with D perhaps TRBD1 or TRBD2 (5 bases each). The V and J ends lost 8 bases and 4 bases respectively, with 18 bases between them. This CDR3 is 15 amino acids long.

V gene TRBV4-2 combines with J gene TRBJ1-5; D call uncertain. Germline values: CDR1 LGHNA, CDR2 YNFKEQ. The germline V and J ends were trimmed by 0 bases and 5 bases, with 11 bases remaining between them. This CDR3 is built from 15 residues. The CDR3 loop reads CASSQDSGSDQPQHF. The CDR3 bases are TGTGCCAGCAGCCAAGATTCGGGTTCGGATCAGCCCCAGCATTTT.

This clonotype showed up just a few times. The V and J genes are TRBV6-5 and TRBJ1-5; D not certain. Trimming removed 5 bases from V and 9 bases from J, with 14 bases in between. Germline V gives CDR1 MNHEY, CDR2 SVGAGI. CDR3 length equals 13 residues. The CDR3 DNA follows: TGTGCCAGCAGTCGGAACGAGTATCTGCCCCAGCATTTT. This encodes CASSRNEYLPQHF.

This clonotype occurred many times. In nucleotides, the CDR3 is TGCAGCGGGGATTCGGGATCCTACAATGAGCAGTTCTTC. Translated, it gives CSGDSGSYNEQFF. The chain combines TRBV29-1 with TRBJ2-1; D is perhaps TRBD2 (5 bases). The germline V and J ends were trimmed by 7 bases and 1 base, with 11 bases remaining between them. Germline CDR1 SQVTM, CDR2 ANQGSEA. The CDR3 sequence is 13 residues long.

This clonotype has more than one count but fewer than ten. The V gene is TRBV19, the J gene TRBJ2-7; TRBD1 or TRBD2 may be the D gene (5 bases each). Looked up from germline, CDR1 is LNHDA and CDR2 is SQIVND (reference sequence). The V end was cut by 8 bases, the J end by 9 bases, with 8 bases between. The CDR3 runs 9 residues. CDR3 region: CASAGRQYF. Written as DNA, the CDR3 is TGTGCCAGTGCAGGGAGGCAGTACTTC.

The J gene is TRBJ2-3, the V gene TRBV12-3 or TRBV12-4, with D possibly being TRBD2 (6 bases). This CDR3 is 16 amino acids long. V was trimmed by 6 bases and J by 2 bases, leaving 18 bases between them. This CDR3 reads CASSQRLVVSTDTQYF. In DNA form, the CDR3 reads TGTGCCAGCAGCCAACGACTAGTGGTATCCACAGATACGCAGTATTTT.

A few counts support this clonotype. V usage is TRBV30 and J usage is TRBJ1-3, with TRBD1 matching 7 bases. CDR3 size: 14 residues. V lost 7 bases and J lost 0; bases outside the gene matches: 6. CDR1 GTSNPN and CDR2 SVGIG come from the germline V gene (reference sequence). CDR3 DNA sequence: TGTGCCTCGGACAGGAGTACCTCTGGAAACACCATATATTTT. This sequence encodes CASDRSTSGNTIYF.

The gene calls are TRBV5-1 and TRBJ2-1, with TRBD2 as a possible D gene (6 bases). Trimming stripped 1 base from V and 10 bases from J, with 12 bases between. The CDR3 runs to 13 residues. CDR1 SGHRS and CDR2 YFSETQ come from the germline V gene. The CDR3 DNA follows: TGCGCCAGCAGCTTGTCGTCTGGAGGGGAGCAGTTCTTC. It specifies CASSLSSGGEQFF.

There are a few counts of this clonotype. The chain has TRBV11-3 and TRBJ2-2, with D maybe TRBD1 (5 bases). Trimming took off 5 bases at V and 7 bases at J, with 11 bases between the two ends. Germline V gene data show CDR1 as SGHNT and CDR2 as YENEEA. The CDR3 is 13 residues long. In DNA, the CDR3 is TGTGCCAGCAGCCCTCAGGGTTTCGGGGAGCTGTTTTTT. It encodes CASSPQGFGELFF. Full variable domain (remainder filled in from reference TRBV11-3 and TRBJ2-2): EAGVVQSPRYKIIEKKQPVAFWCNPISGHNTLYWYLQNLGQGPELLIRYENEEAVDDSQLPKDRFSAERLKGVDSTLKIQPAELGDSAVYLCASSPQGFGELFFGEGSRLTVL.

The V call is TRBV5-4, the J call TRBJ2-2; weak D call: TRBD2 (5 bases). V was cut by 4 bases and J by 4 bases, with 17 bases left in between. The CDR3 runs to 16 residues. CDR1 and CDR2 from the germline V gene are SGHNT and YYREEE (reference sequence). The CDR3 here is CASSLVGRGRTGELFF. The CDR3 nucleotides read TGTGCCAGCAGCCTTGTCGGCCGAGGGCGCACCGGGGAGCTGTTTTTT.

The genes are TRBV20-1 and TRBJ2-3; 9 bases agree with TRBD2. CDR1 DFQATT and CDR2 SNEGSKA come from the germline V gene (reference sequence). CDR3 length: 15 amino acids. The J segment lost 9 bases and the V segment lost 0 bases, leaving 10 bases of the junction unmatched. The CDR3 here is CSARDSGGGAGTQYF. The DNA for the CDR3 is TGCAGTGCTAGAGATTCAGGCGGGGGGGCGGGGACGCAGTATTTT.

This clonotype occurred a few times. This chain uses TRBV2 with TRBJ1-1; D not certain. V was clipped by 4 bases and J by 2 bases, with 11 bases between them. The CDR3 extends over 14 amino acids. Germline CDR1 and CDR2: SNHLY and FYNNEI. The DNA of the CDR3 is TGTGCCAGCAGTGTGGGAGGGTATAACACTGAAGCTTTCTTT. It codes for CASSVGGYNTEAFF.

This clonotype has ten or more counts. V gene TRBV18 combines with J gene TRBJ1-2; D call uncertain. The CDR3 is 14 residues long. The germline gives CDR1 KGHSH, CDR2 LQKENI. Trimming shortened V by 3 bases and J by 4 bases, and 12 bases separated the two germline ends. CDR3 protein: CASSPASDSYGYTF. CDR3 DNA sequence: TGTGCCAGCTCACCGGCATCTGATTCCTATGGCTACACCTTC.

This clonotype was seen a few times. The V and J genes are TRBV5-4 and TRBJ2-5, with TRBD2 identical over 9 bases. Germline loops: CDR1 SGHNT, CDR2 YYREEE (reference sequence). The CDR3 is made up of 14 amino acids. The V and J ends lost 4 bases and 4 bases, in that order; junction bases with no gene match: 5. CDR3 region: CASSPRGGVETQYF. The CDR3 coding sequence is TGTGCCAGCAGCCCCCGCGGGGGGGTAGAGACCCAGTACTTC.